Listed here is a single TCR beta chain. This clone appeared once. Its antigen remains unidentified. No much larger clone is present one base from it, and per-base qualities are unavailable. The data belong to a study of cytomegalovirus exposure and HLA in healthy donors (dated by TCRdb to 2017 to 2019). As for the study more broadly: An earlier analysis of roughly 610 of the donors reported approximately 260 Gb of sequence data and 117 million unique TCR beta sequences obtained from about 180 million T cells. Roughly 300 gigabases of sequencing data and around 85 million unique TCR sequences made up an early release that covered 640 HLA-typed donors. Of the roughly 400 genotyped donors, roughly 80% fell in the genetic ancestry cluster associated with self-reported Caucasian donors. The study aimed to test whether signatures of past pathogen exposure could be identified by cataloging public T cell receptors. Using immunosequencing, the study profiled T cell repertoires from fewer than 700 subjects and related those repertoires to cytomegalovirus serostatus. Besides the first cohort of 500 to 700 subjects, a separate validation cohort made up of some 110 different subjects was used. High-throughput TCR immunosequencing, statistical association of individual TCRs with disease status, and machine learning were combined to predict cytomegalovirus infection status. In a later analysis, previously published TCR beta repertoires from 550 to 700 donors were re-analyzed and high-resolution HLA genotyping was added so that TCR occurrence patterns could be studied. Rather than drawing on any new phenotypic data, the later analysis identified candidate immune exposures from TCR beta sequences and the way those sequences occurred across donors. In an earlier analysis of 587 of the donors, high-throughput TCR beta sequencing was used to judge whether each TCR beta V gene segment behaved as functional or pseudogenic. Alongside the repertoire data, information on donor age, sex, ethnicity and CMV serostatus was compiled. A later genetic analysis took genome-wide SNP genotypes for about 65% of the 666 donors and used that subset as a discovery cohort. All discovery cohort repertoires had been generated using a single sequencing platform. HLA typing covered class I and class II loci at four-digit resolution. Typing coverage varied by locus: about 629-640 donors for A, B, C, DRB1 and DQB1; roughly 510 for DQA1; about 590 for DPA1; approximately 450 for DPB1. Roughly five DR-DQ haplotypes were treated as single units for association and clustering because of strong linkage in the cohort. Among 398 genotyped donors of the cohort, an average of 235,054 unique TCR beta nucleotide sequences were sequenced per donor, around a sixth of them non-productive. Study-wide findings and limitations: Compared with equally common non-associated chains, HLA-associated TCR beta chains in a later analysis were more clonally expanded and had lower generation probabilities. A later analysis found that most CMV-associated TCR beta chains appeared HLA-restricted, with HLA associations seemingly driven largely by CMV exposure. A total of about 150 TCR beta chains were listed by the study as associated with cytomegalovirus. Presence/absence analyses assumed roughly uniform sequencing depth across donors, an assumption that may not hold. Assigning TCR associations to individual alleles was difficult when HLA alleles, especially DR and DQ, strongly co-occurred. Because counts were too low, roughly 16 rarely observed V segments, including chromosome 9 orphons, were excluded from the earlier analysis of 587 of the donors. Specific HLA alleles were associated with 15,000 to 20,000 TCR beta sequences at a false discovery rate of 0.05 in a later analysis. In an earlier analysis of fewer than 700 of the donors, most TCR beta V segments appeared in productive rearrangements about 90% or about 30% of the time, broadly matching IMGT annotations. Several of the top co-occurrence clusters appeared to be linked to parvovirus B19, influenza, CMV and Epstein-Barr virus, according to a later analysis. A further reported finding was that TCR beta sequences accurately predicted the HLA-A and HLA-B alleles for most subjects in the first cohort. It was suggested by the authors that the approach could potentially be generalized to other disease states and immunological phenotypes. A later genetic analysis associated a missense DCLRE1C variant with V-gene and J-gene trimming of TCR beta chains, and an independent cohort replicated the association. Correlated functional status among segregating V segments might be attributable to linkage disequilibrium, but an unknown experimental factor could not be ruled out. Because HLA typing was unavailable for some donors at each locus, only the typed subset was used in association tests. In a later analysis, TCR association rates were found to vary across HLA loci, with the most associated TCRs seen for DRB1 alleles and the fewest for HLA-C alleles. For the cohort, immune exposure information was limited to CMV serostatus. Across donors, most TCR sequences were observed very rarely, whereas some public TCRs were present in many individuals. A later genetic analysis reported fewer N-insertions in productive TCRs among donors in an Asian-associated ancestry cluster than the roughly 650-donor mean. The classifier was reported to diagnose cytomegalovirus status with high specificity and sensitivity in both the original and validation cohorts. Some IMGT-functional V segments, including TRBV6-2 and TRBV6-3, could not be told apart with the 87-base-pair reads, so those segments were excluded. This cohort had only TCR beta chains sequenced, and the lack of alpha or paired-chain data limited which features could be detected. The sequencing pipeline was judged likely to have produced a cluster of highly shared sequence variants as a technical artifact. In vitro tests confirmed that a few of the cytomegalovirus-associated TCR beta chains recognize cytomegalovirus antigens.

The CDR3, cysteine through phenylalanine, is 14 amino acids long. Only CDR3 DNA is held: 42 bases, read in frame from base 1. CDR1 and CDR2 were assigned from the germline V gene (reference sequence) as MNHEY and SMNVEV. Deletion took 5 bases off V and 2 bases off J, with a span of 13 bases between the germline ends. Library construction relied on the immunoSEQ multiplex PCR assay. For the multiplex PCR, a mixture combining 60 forward primers for TCR Vbeta segments and 13 reverse primers for TCR Jbeta segments was used. Amplification of the CDR3 region of rearranged TCR beta genes was performed with a multiplex PCR assay on genomic DNA. Amplified TCR beta libraries were sequenced as 87-base-pair reads on the Illumina HiSeq System. Regarding the original processing steps: Across the 500 to 850 repertoires, a later analysis counted around 80 million unique TCR beta chains, some 11 million of which were shared by at least two donors. A nearest-neighbor algorithm error-corrected the raw reads and collapsed the reads into unique sequences, merging closely related sequences to remove PCR and sequencing errors. CDR3 sequences were aligned to IMGT reference sequences to assign V, D and J gene segments. For a sequence to be retained, at least a six-nucleotide match to both a V gene segment and a J gene segment was required. A rearrangement counted as productive if the CDR3 had no stop codons and remained in frame with V and J, and every other rearrangement counted as non-productive. CDR3 was defined according to IMGT convention as the region running from the second conserved V-encoded cysteine to the conserved J-encoded phenylalanine. In an earlier analysis of more than 550 of the donors, sequences lacking an unambiguous match to a single V gene segment were excluded. An earlier analysis of 500 to 600 of the donors classified V segments as functional when productive rearrangements were above 56.7% and as segregating when the standard deviation between donors was above 5%. A statistical classification framework was built to diagnose cytomegalovirus status from the catalog of TCR beta chain sequences. In a later analysis, TCR nucleotide sequences were compared against IMGT/GENE-DB human TR gene sequences so that V and J genes could be assigned. Using the TCRdist pipeline, a later analysis assigned CDR3 sequences along with most-parsimonious VDJ recombination scenarios. A later analysis defined each TCR beta chain by its CDR3 amino acid sequence plus V-gene family, and excluded reads lacking a unique V-gene family. A later analysis removed several hundred highly shared, low-generation-probability nucleotide sequences to deal with suspected cross-contamination and a sequencing artifact. In a later analysis, a clonal expansion index for each public chain was calculated from normalized within-repertoire ranks of inferred template counts. In a later analysis, generation probabilities were computed with a VDJ recombination model fitted to out-of-frame rearrangements, and the resulting probabilities were checked against IGoR. Hypergeometric tests were used in a later analysis to score TCR-TCR, TCR-HLA and TCR-CMV co-occurrence, with a repertoire-size bias correction applied to the TCR pairs. To estimate false discovery rates, a later analysis permuted the HLA or CMV assignments 20 times. In a later analysis, co-occurring TCRs were grouped using DBSCAN, and TCRdist sequence similarity was added for clustering within HLA-allele-positive subsets. Co-occurrence clustering excluded repertoires with fewer than 30,000 or more than 120,000 public chains, plus five with anomalous nucleotide sharing. TCRdb obtained this table from immuneACCESS and retained in-frame rearrangements with V and J assigned. These tables miss some clones; where compared with another copy, unresolved V genes account for less than half of the shortfall, and the remainder is unexplained. V and J calls and clone size are copied from that table; D and trimming were computed from the DNA. Across this sample there are more than 110,000 clones, with around two thirds seen only once. Roughly 2% of the sample rests with the top ten.

In total, around 600 healthy bone marrow donors made up the cohort. At the time of sampling, every cohort member was nominally healthy, though immune exposures that went unrecorded were likely present. The donor was CMV seropositive and was included in the group of some 290 seropositive cohort members. Every donor gave a peripheral blood sample, and the peripheral blood mononuclear cells from that sample were used for TCR beta sequencing. Genomic DNA extraction from the blood cell samples was performed with the Qiagen DNeasy Blood Extraction Kit. Sequencing was performed on PBMCs. The chain is assembled from TRBV27 and TRBJ2-7, with a weak D call of TRBD2 (6 bases match). The sequence was collected from a woman aged 55-75 years in good health and CMV-seropositive. CDR3 sequence: CASSPRLETYEQYF. The nucleotide sequence reads as follows: TGTGCCAGCAGTCCAAGACTAGAGACCTACGAGCAGTACTTC.